This TCR beta chain was identified in a study of blood T cell repertoires in COVID-19. This clone was found a few times. Germline CDR1 reads KGHSH; CDR2 reads LQKENI. The CDR3 covers 15 residues. V lost 3 bases and J lost 8; bases outside the gene matches: 7. Assay: immunoSEQ multiplex PCR; the TCRdb copy retains only in-frame clones and omits some. This table has approximately 260,000 clones, around 86% appearing once. The J gene is TRBJ1-2, the V gene TRBV18, with 12 bases lining up with TRBD1. The TCR comes from a woman aged 55-69 years with active or convalescent COVID-19. The sample comprised peripheral blood. DNA of the CDR3: TGTGCCAGCTCACCGGGACAGGGGGCCTTCGGAGGCTACACCTTC. Residues: CASSPGQGAFGGYTF.